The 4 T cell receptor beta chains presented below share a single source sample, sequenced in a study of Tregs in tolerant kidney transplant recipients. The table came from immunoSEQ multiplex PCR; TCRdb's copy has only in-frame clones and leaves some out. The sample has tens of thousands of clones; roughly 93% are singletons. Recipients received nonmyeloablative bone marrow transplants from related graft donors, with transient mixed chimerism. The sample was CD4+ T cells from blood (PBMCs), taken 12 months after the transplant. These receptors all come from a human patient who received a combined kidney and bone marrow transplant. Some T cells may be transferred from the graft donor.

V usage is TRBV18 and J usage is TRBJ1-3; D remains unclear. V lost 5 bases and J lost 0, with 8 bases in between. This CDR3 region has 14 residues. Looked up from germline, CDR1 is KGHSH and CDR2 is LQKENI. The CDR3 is CASSDLSSGNTIYF. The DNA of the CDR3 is TGTGCCAGCTCAGACTTGAGCTCTGGAAACACCATATATTTT.

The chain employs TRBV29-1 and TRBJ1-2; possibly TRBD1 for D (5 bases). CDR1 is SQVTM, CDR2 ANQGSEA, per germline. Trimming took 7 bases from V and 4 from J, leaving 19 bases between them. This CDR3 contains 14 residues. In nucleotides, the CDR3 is TGCAGCGCCGAATGGTACAGGAACTCCTATGGCTACACCTTC. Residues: CSAEWYRNSYGYTF. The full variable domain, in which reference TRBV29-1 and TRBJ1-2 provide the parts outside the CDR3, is SAVISQKPSRDICQRGTSLTIQCQVDSQVTMMFWYRQQPGQSLTLIATANQGSEATYESGFVIDKFPISRPNLTFSTLTVSNMSPEDSSIYLCSAEWYRNSYGYTFGSGTRLTVV.

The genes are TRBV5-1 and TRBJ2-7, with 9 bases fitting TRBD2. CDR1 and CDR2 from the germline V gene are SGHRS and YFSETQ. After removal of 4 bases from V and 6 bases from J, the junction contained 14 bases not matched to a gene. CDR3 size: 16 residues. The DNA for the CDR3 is TGCGCCAGCAGCCGCCTCAGTAGCGGGAGACCCGGCGAGCAGTACTTC. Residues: CASSRLSSGRPGEQYF. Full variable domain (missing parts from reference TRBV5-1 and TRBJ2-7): KAGVTQTPRYLIKTRGQQVTLSCSPISGHRSVSWYQQTPGQGLQFLFEYFSETQRNKGNFPGRFSGRQFSNSRSEMNVSTLELGDSALYLCASSRLSSGRPGEQYFGPGTRLTVT.

CDR3 DNA sequence: TGTGCCAGCAGCTTAGTTTACTCGGAGGCAGATACGCAGTATTTT. Translated, it gives CASSLVYSEADTQYF. V and J are TRBV7-6 and TRBJ2-3, with TRBD2 as a possible D gene (5 bases). The germline V and J ends were trimmed by 1 base and 4 bases, with 12 bases remaining between them. The CDR3 extends over 15 amino acids. In germline, CDR1 is SGHVS, CDR2 FNYEAQ.